This T cell receptor beta chain was recorded in a study of blood T cell repertoires in COVID-19. Whole-study context: T cells, B-cell-depleted T cells, or PBMCs provided the cDNA or gDNA that served as material.

The CDR3 is made up of 16 amino acids. V was pared by 6 bases and J by 6 bases, with 23 bases between. The germline V gene has CDR1 MDHEN and CDR2 SYDVKM. In the study's own analysis: Estimation of nucleated cell counts relied on the amplification of reference gene primers. This table comes from immunoSEQ multiplex PCR, and its TCRdb copy is limited to in-frame clones, with some not included. The V and J calls and clone size come from that table; D and trimming were worked out from the DNA. The sample has about 360,000 clones; 70% to 90% are singletons. Those enrolled in Seattle joined during active infection and were followed longitudinally afterward.

The sequencing input was peripheral blood. This TCR was recovered from a woman aged 55-69 years with COVID-19, enrolled during active disease. The chain carries TRBV28 and TRBJ1-2, with D maybe TRBD1 (5 bases). CDR3 in amino acids: CASRIIPGKGRDGYTF. CDR3 DNA: TGTGCCAGCAGAATTATCCCAGGGAAGGGGCGTGATGGCTACACCTTC.